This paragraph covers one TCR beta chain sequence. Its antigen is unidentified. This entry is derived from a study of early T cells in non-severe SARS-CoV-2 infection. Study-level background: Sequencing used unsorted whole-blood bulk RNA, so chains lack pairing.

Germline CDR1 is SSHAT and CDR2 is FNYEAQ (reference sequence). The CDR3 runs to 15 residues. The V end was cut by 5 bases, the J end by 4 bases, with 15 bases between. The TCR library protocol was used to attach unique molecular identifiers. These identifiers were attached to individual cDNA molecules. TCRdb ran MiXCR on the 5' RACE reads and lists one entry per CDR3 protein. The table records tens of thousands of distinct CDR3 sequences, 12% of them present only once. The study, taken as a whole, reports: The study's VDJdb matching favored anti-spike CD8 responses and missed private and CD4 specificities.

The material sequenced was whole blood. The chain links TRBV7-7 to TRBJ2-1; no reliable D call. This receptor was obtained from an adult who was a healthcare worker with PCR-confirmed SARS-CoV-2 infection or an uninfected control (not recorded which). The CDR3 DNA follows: TGTGCCAGCAGCCCTGGGCCAGCCGCGTACAATGAGCAGTTCTTC. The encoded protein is CASSPGPAAYNEQFF.